The subject of this entry is one T cell receptor beta chain. As yet, its antigen is unknown. This specimen comes from a study of graft-versus-host responses after intestinal transplantation. The trim removed 4 bases at V and 3 bases at J, leaving 7 bases unmatched. This CDR3 region has 16 residues. Germline V lookup: CDR1 SGHNT, CDR2 YYREEE (reference sequence). Sequencing was performed with immunoSEQ multiplex PCR; in TCRdb, only in-frame clones are kept and a portion is missing. In the table there are some 90,000 clones, 85% to 90% of which are singletons. Study-wide findings and caveats: When patients had graft-donor T cell macrochimerism, their allografts held high graft-versus-host to host-versus-graft clonal ratios.

This material consisted of unstimulated CD4+ T cells sorted from spleen or lymph node cells, taken before intestinal transplant. The source of this sequence is a human donor who received an intestinal transplant. This sequence joins TRBV5-4 and TRBJ1-4; 9 nucleotides agree with TRBD1. Written as DNA, the CDR3 is TGTGCCAGCAGCACCCGGGACAGGGTCCCTAATGAAAAACTGTTTTTT. It codes for CASSTRDRVPNEKLFF.